This is a list of T cell receptor beta chains from one sample in a study of lymphopenia after photon versus proton radiotherapy. The method was immunoSEQ multiplex PCR; TCRdb's version includes in-frame clones alone and lacks a portion of them. The sample includes some 30,000 clones, about 87% of them seen just once. Sample: peripheral blood, taken from a patient treated with proton-based radiotherapy. The receptors come from a woman aged 70-85 years with pancreatic cancer. The CDR3 runs from the conserved cysteine through the conserved F or W. A D gene is named only where the DNA matches it firmly. Not all rows give a size; the values are once, few, many and, for expanded clones, a class.

v_gene	len	j_gene	d_gene	abundance	CDR3nt	CDR3aa
TRBV5-6	14	TRBJ2-7	NA	NA	TGTGCCAGCCTTCAGAGGGAGACTGTGTACGAGCAGTACTTC	CASLQRETVYEQYF
TRBV30	14	TRBJ1-1	NA	NA	TGTGCCTGGATTCTACGAGGCAGGAACACTGAAGCTTTCTTT	CAWILRGRNTEAFF
TRBV7-9	16	TRBJ1-2	TRBD1	NA	TGTGCCAGCAGCTCCTCACAGGGGGCGCAGGGCTATGGCTACACCTTC	CASSSSQGAQGYGYTF
TRBV4-3	13	TRBJ2-5	NA	NA	TGCGCCAGCAGCCAGCTCGCCGGAGAGACCCAGTACTTC	CASSQLAGETQYF
TRBV9	14	TRBJ2-7	NA	NA	TGTGCCAGCAGCTTAGGACATTATACGGACGAGCAGTACTTC	CASSLGHYTDEQYF
TRBV7-6	13	TRBJ1-1	NA	NA	TGTGCCAGCAGCCAGGATGAGAACACTGAAGCTTTCTTT	CASSQDENTEAFF
TRBV7-2	14	TRBJ2-7	TRBD1	NA	TGTGCCAGCAGCAAGACAGGGTTTTACGGCGAGCAGTACTTC	CASSKTGFYGEQYF
TRBV21-1	16	TRBJ2-7	NA	NA	TGTGCCAGCAGCAAGGTCCCCAGCGGGATCTCCTACGAGCAGTACTTC	CASSKVPSGISYEQYF
TRBV27	16	TRBJ1-2	TRBD1	NA	TGTGCCAGCAGGGGACAGGCCTCTGAAGCTAACTATGGCTACACCTTC	CASRGQASEANYGYTF
TRBV6-1	14	TRBJ2-7	TRBD1	NA	TGTGCCAGCAGGACCTCGGGACAGTTCTACGAGCAGTACTTC	CASRTSGQFYEQYF
TRBV18	13	TRBJ2-3	TRBD1	NA	TGTGCCAGCTCACAGGACAGGGAGATGACGCAGTATTTT	CASSQDREMTQYF
TRBV7-9	12	TRBJ1-1	NA	once	TGTGCCAGCAGCTCAGAAGGGACAGAAGCTTTCTTT	CASSSEGTEAFF
TRBV5-4	12	TRBJ1-2	NA	few	TGTGCCAGCAGCTCTCCTGTCTATGGCTACACCTTC	CASSSPVYGYTF
TRBV6-5	14	TRBJ1-1	TRBD1	few	TGTGCCAGCAGTTACGGGGACAGGGACCTTGGTGCTTTCTTT	CASSYGDRDLGAFF
TRBV11-3	14	TRBJ2-1	TRBD2	few	TGTGCCAGCTTAAGGGACTACCGGTCCGATGAGCAGTTCTTC	CASLRDYRSDEQFF
TRBV7-3	16	TRBJ2-3	TRBD2	few	TGTGCCAGCTCCCTTCAGAGCGGGAGGGAGGGAGATACGCAGTATTTT	CASSLQSGREGDTQYF
TRBV7-9	13	TRBJ1-1	NA	NA	TGTGCCAGCAGCTTAGCAGGCGACACTGAAGCTTTCTTT	CASSLAGDTEAFF
TRBV13	12	TRBJ1-2	NA	NA	TGTGCCAGCAGCGGGGACGGCTATGGCTACACCTTC	CASSGDGYGYTF
TRBV2	15	TRBJ2-2	TRBD2	NA	TGTGCCAGCCAGACTAGCGGGGCGAACACCGGGGAGCTGTTTTTT	CASQTSGANTGELFF
TRBV30	15	TRBJ1-1	NA	once	TGTGCCTGGAGTCATACCAGGGGATTCGGCACTGAAGCTTTCTTT	CAWSHTRGFGTEAFF
TRBV27	16	TRBJ1-6	NA	NA	TGTGCCAGCAGTTTGACCCCAGGGCGCTATAATTCACCCCTCCACTTT	CASSLTPGRYNSPLHF
TRBV28	15	TRBJ2-7	NA	NA	TGTGCCAGCAGGTTGGTCAGGGGTTCATCCTACGAGCAGTACTTC	CASRLVRGSSYEQYF
TRBV18	15	TRBJ1-4	NA	NA	TGTGCCAGCTCACCGTCGGTGGAGTCGAGTGAAAAACTGTTTTTT	CASSPSVESSEKLFF
TRBV19	15	TRBJ2-2	NA	few	TGTGCCAGTAGTAAACAAGGTCTTAGCACCGGGGAGCTGTTTTTT	CASSKQGLSTGELFF
TRBV6-5	14	TRBJ1-2	TRBD1	NA	TGTGCCAGCAGTTTTTCTCCAGGGGGGGGTGGCTACACCTTC	CASSFSPGGGGYTF
TRBV30	18	TRBJ1-4	NA	NA	TGTGCCTGGAGTGCTTTGGTCTATGGGGGGCTCGAGCGTGAAAAACTGTTTTTT	CAWSALVYGGLEREKLFF
TRBV27	18	TRBJ1-1	NA	NA	TGTGCCAGCAGTTCGCAGAAGGTTACTTCGCGGGGGGCCACTGAAGCTTTCTTT	CASSSQKVTSRGATEAFF
TRBV28	13	TRBJ1-1	NA	NA	TGTGCCAGCAGTTCAGGGCTCTACACTGAAGCTTTCTTT	CASSSGLYTEAFF
TRBV11-3	10	TRBJ1-5	NA	NA	TGTGCCAGGTTCAATCAGCCCCAGCATTTT	CARFNQPQHF
TRBV4-2	14	TRBJ2-3	TRBD2	NA	TGTGCCAGCAGCCAAGATCTAATAGCGGGAGCGCAGTATTTT	CASSQDLIAGAQYF
TRBV11-2	13	TRBJ2-7	NA	NA	TGTGCCAGCAGCTCCCGGCTCCTATACGAGCAGTACTTC	CASSSRLLYEQYF
TRBV7-2	16	TRBJ2-3	TRBD2	NA	TGTGCCAGCAGCTCACCGGGACTAGCGAGACGGGATACGCAGTATTTT	CASSSPGLARRDTQYF
TRBV5-1	15	TRBJ2-7	TRBD1	NA	TGCGCCAGCAGCTTGCGCTCGGGACAGGGAGTCGAGCAGTACTTC	CASSLRSGQGVEQYF
TRBV18	16	TRBJ1-1	TRBD1	NA	TGTGCCAGCTCACCCCAGGGGGCGGGGAGAGGCACTGAAGCTTTCTTT	CASSPQGAGRGTEAFF
TRBV29-1	13	TRBJ2-3	TRBD1	NA	TGCAGCGTTGAGGGACAGGGCACAGATACGCAGTATTTT	CSVEGQGTDTQYF
TRBV13	17	TRBJ1-2	NA	NA	TGTGCCAGCAGCCGCCGCCTTGGAGGGTCCGTTAACTATGGCTACACCTTC	CASSRRLGGSVNYGYTF
TRBV9	14	TRBJ2-7	NA	NA	TGTGCCAGCAGCGTAGGGGGGAGCTCCTACGAGCAGTACTTC	CASSVGGSSYEQYF
TRBV7-9	18	TRBJ2-1	TRBD2	once	TGTGCCAGCAGCTTAGGCGGGGCGGGAGGGCCGCTTTACAATGAGCAGTTCTTC	CASSLGGAGGPLYNEQFF
TRBV28	16	TRBJ2-2	TRBD2	NA	TGTGCCAGCAGTCTCGTACGACTAGCGTACACCGGGGAGCTGTTTTTT	CASSLVRLAYTGELFF
TRBV5-1	14	TRBJ2-3	TRBD2	NA	TGCGCCAGTTCAGCGGGAGATGTCACAGATACGCAGTATTTT	CASSAGDVTDTQYF
TRBV19	14	TRBJ2-7	TRBD1	NA	TGTGCCAGTAGTGAGACAGGGGGGACCTACGAGCAGTACTTC	CASSETGGTYEQYF
TRBV28	13	TRBJ2-2	NA	NA	TGTGCCAGCACCATGAGTGGCACCGGGGAGCTGTTTTTT	CASTMSGTGELFF
TRBV30	13	TRBJ2-5	TRBD2	NA	TGTGCCTGGTCGCGGGGGTACCAAGAGACCCAGTACTTC	CAWSRGYQETQYF
TRBV15	15	TRBJ2-7	TRBD2	NA	TGTGCCACCAGCAGAGATAGCGGGAGAGACTACGAGCAGTACTTC	CATSRDSGRDYEQYF
TRBV10-2	15	TRBJ2-7	TRBD2	NA	TGCGCCAGCAGTGCTCTTAGCGGGGCTTCCTACGAGCAGTACTTC	CASSALSGASYEQYF
TRBV2	14	TRBJ1-2	NA	NA	TGTGCCAGCAGTGCGACAGCTGCTAACTATGGCTACACCTTC	CASSATAANYGYTF
TRBV2	14	TRBJ2-2	TRBD1	NA	TGTGCCAGCAGACTACTGACAGGGGAAGGGGAGCTGTTTTTT	CASRLLTGEGELFF
TRBV2	14	TRBJ2-1	NA	NA	TGTGCCACTTTCAACGAAGGCTCCTACAATGAGCAGTTCTTC	CATFNEGSYNEQFF
TRBV7-2	17	TRBJ2-5	TRBD2	NA	TGTGCCAGCAGCTTAGGGACTAGCGGGAGACCATCAGAGACCCAGTACTTC	CASSLGTSGRPSETQYF
TRBV27	17	TRBJ2-7	NA	NA	NA	CASSTSSLAGDYGEQYF
TRBV7-3	16	TRBJ2-2	TRBD2	NA	TGTGCCAGCAGCAGGGAGGGGCGGGGAAACACCGGGGAGCTGTTTTTT	CASSREGRGNTGELFF
TRBV2	12	TRBJ2-7	NA	NA	TGTGCCAGCAGAGCTATTACCTACGAGCAGTACTTC	CASRAITYEQYF
TRBV4-2	17	TRBJ1-4	NA	NA	TGTGCCAGCAGCCAAGTAACGGTGGCCGCAACTAATGAAAAACTGTTTTTT	CASSQVTVAATNEKLFF
TRBV5-1	14	TRBJ2-1	NA	NA	TGCGCCAGCAGCTTGGAGGCTACCTACAATGAGCAGTTCTTC	CASSLEATYNEQFF
TRBV2	15	TRBJ2-1	TRBD2	few	TGTGCCAGCGGTGGTGGGACTAGCGGGAGTAATGAGCAGTTCTTC	CASGGGTSGSNEQFF
TRBV9	15	TRBJ1-3	NA	NA	TGTGCCAGCAGCGTAGGGTCAGGGTTATTCAACACCATATATTTT	CASSVGSGLFNTIYF
TRBV28	15	TRBJ2-3	NA	NA	TGTGCCAGCAGTTCAGCCGGGAGCGGCACAGATACGCAGTATTTT	CASSSAGSGTDTQYF
TRBV4-1	13	TRBJ1-2	NA	few	TGCGCCAGCAGCCAAGAAGGGGGCTATGGCTACACCTTC	CASSQEGGYGYTF
TRBV7-8	15	TRBJ2-7	NA	NA	TGTGCCAGCAGCCCCCGGGACCAACTAACCTACGAGCAGTACTTC	CASSPRDQLTYEQYF